The present entry profiles one TCR beta chain with its context. Antigen specificity is unknown. The data were obtained in a study of cytomegalovirus exposure and HLA in healthy donors. Study-wide findings and caveats: Among donors in an Asian-associated ancestry cluster, a later analysis reportedly found fewer N-insertions than the approximately 670-donor mean. Altogether, 160 or so TCR beta chains were recorded as cytomegalovirus-associated. Later analysis demonstrated an association between a missense DCLRE1C variant and TCR beta V- and J-gene trimming.

V shed 7 bases and J 7 bases; nucleotides not matched to a gene: 11. The CDR3 has 14 residues. Per the germline V gene, CDR1 is SQVTM and CDR2 is ANQGSEA. The PCR ran on 60 Vbeta and 13 Jbeta primers. Clones were sequenced by immunoSEQ multiplex PCR, and TCRdb holds only the in-frame ones, with some missing. Of about 160,000 clones detected, more than 70% appear once; the ten largest clones hold around 0.93%. The sequence derives from a man in his thirties or forties in good health and CMV-seronegative. J is TRBJ1-2 and V is TRBV29-1, with 11 bases fitting TRBD1. Sequencing used PBMCs. CDR3 coding DNA: TGCAGCGGGAAACCGGGACAGGGGGAGAGTGGCTACACCTTC. This encodes CSGKPGQGESGYTF.